This TCR beta chain was sequenced during a study of shared clonotypes between healthy human individuals. Study-level information: Contributing individuals were two females and a few males aged 18 to 49. Plates per donor: three CD4 naive, three CD4 memory, two CD8 naive, one CD8 memory.

Genomic DNA (from each subset) was split evenly across several immunoSEQ plates. The data were produced by immunoSEQ multiplex PCR, yet TCRdb's version contains in-frame clones alone and is incomplete. The sample includes some 1 million clones, roughly 70% of them seen just once. Worth noting for this clone: Its target is unknown.

The CDR3 consists of 14 residues. V was cut by 7 bases and J by 0 bases, with 13 bases left in between. From germline, CDR1 is SGHDT and CDR2 YYEEEE. Study-wide results and limits: Larger estimated richness was generally seen in naive subsets than in memory subsets.

The chain uses TRBV5-6 and TRBJ2-5, with D possibly matching TRBD2 (6 bases). The sequencing sample was made of memory CD4+ T cells sorted from blood. The sample's subset: CD45RA-negative fraction. This TCR was sampled from a young man in good health. CDR3 DNA sequence: TGTGCCAGCTTATTACGGGGGTACCAAGAGACCCAGTACTTC. Translation gives CASLLRGYQETQYF.